This TCR beta chain is from a study of blood T cell repertoires in COVID-19. About the study: Italy, Spain and the United States were the sources of the convalescent and acute COVID-19 samples. PBMCs, B-cell-depleted T cells, or T cells were the source of the cDNA or gDNA that made up the material.

Germline loops: CDR1 KGHSH, CDR2 LQKENI. V lost 2 bases, J lost 8 bases, and 3 bases stayed unmatched. The CDR3 has 14 amino acids. Per the study methods: Counts of nucleated cells, estimated from reference gene primer amplification, were obtained. Clones were read by immunoSEQ multiplex PCR, and TCRdb kept only the in-frame ones, dropping some. The V and J calls and clone size are taken from that table; D and trimming were inferred from the DNA. The repertoire holds roughly 110,000 clones, about 88% seen once, with almost 8.5% in the top ten. Sequenced input: peripheral blood. This sequence originates from a woman in her 70s who had recovered from COVID-19. The chain employs TRBV18 and TRBJ1-6; TRBD1 matches at 7 bases. CDR3 in amino acids: CASSPTDRDSPLHF. CDR3 bases: TGTGCCAGCTCACCAACTGACAGGGATTCACCCCTCCACTTT.